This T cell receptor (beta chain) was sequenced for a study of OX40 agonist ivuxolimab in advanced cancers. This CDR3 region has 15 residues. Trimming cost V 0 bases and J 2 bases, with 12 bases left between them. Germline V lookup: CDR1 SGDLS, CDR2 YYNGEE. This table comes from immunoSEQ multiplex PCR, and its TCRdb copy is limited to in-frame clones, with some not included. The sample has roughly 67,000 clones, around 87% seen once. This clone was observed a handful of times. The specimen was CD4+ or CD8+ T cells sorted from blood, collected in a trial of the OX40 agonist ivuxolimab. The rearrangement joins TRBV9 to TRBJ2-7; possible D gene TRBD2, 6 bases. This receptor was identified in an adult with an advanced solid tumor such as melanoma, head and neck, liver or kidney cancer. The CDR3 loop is CASSVEEGRAYEQYF. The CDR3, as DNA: TGTGCCAGCAGCGTAGAGGAGGGCAGGGCCTACGAGCAGTACTTC.